These 21 T cell receptor beta chains were sequenced from one sample in a study of identical twins. TCRdb processed the 5' RACE reads anew with MiXCR; each CDR3 protein has one entry. This sample has some 270,000 distinct CDR3 sequences; about 8.5% occur once, and the top ten carry roughly 3%. The data were also submitted as part of a second study, on yellow fever vaccine responses in identical twins.

Sequenced input: CD8+ T cells sorted from blood. Receptor source: a woman between 18 and 30 years old in good health.

This clonotype came up a few times. V gene TRBV5-1 combines with J gene TRBJ2-7; 9 bases are a match to TRBD2. Germline V gene data show CDR1 as SGHRS and CDR2 as YFSETQ. The CDR3 is 17 amino acids. V gave up 0 bases and J gave up 4 bases; unmatched junction bases: 11. CDR3 bases: TGCGCCAGCAGCTTGGCTATGCGGGAGGGTACTTTGTACGAGCAGTACTTC. Amino acids: CASSLAMREGTLYEQYF.

The chain is built from TRBV29-1 and TRBJ2-7, with 10 bases identical to TRBD1. Trimming took 1 base from V and 2 from J; bases not matched to a gene: 23. The germline gives CDR1 SQVTM, CDR2 ANQGSEA. This CDR3 region has 21 residues. CDR3 coding DNA: TGCAGCGTTGAAGTCGACGGGACAGGGGAAGCAAGCCCCGCGGCCACCTACGAGCAGTACTTC. Translated: CSVEVDGTGEASPAATYEQYF.

This clonotype was counted only a few times. J is TRBJ2-7 and V is TRBV6-5; TRBD2 matches 10 bases. This CDR3 has 15 residues. The V gene's germline CDR1 is MNHEY and CDR2 SVGAGI. With 5 bases clipped from V and 2 bases from J, the junction kept 6 bases outside the gene matches. In nucleotides, the CDR3 is TGTGCCAGCAGTGTACTAGCGGGGATCGCCTACGAGCAGTACTTC. This translates into CASSVLAGIAYEQYF.

This clonotype was recorded at least ten times. One end of the junction varies from germline; a read error may be responsible. The chain links TRBV6-2 or TRBV6-3 to TRBJ2-1, with D perhaps given as TRBD1 or TRBD2 (6 bases each). The CDR3 totals 11 residues. Germline CDR1 MNHEY, CDR2 SVGEGT. CDR3 nucleotides: TGTGCCAGCAGTTCGGGGACTGGGACACTCTTC. This encodes CASSSGTGTLF.

This clonotype was picked up many times. The rearrangement joins TRBV4-1 to TRBJ2-7; D is possibly TRBD1 (6 bases). Germline-derived CDR1 and CDR2 are MGHRA and YSYEKL. The CDR3 is 16 residues long. V dropped 1 base and J dropped 3 bases, with 16 bases sitting between them. The CDR3 coding sequence is TGCGCCAGCAGCCAAGGGTCCGGGCAGGGGAGCTACGAGCAGTACTTC. It translates to CASSQGSGQGSYEQYF.

This clonotype was recorded a few times. The chain recombines TRBV20-1 with TRBJ2-3; 8 bases are shared with TRBD2. In germline, CDR1 is DFQATT, CDR2 SNEGSKA (reference sequence). The CDR3 extends over 14 amino acids. The junction had 5 bases not matched to a gene; V was cut back by 4 bases and J by 2 bases. CDR3 in amino acids: CSANSGANTDTQYF. The CDR3, as DNA: TGCAGTGCTAATAGCGGGGCGAACACAGATACGCAGTATTTT.

In this sample, this clonotype turned up many times. The V and J genes are TRBV27 and TRBJ2-1; 7 nucleotides align to TRBD2. This CDR3 is 14 amino acids long. CDR1 is MNHEY, CDR2 SMNVEV, per germline (reference sequence). V gave up 3 bases and J gave up 3 bases; unmatched junction bases: 2. In DNA, the CDR3 is TGTGCCAGCAGTTTGCGGGAGATCTACAATGAGCAGTTCTTC. Protein: CASSLREIYNEQFF.

The V call is TRBV2, the J call TRBJ2-3, with a tentative D call TRBD1 (6 bases). The germline V gene has CDR1 SNHLY and CDR2 FYNNEI. V lost 10 bases to trimming and J lost 6 bases, with 11 bases between them. The CDR3 sequence is 11 residues long. The CDR3 region is CAIPGVDTQYF. CDR3 coding DNA: TGTGCCATCCCAGGGGTGGATACGCAGTATTTT.

The chain has TRBV9 and TRBJ2-2; D possibly corresponds to TRBD2 (6 bases). The germline gives CDR1 SGDLS, CDR2 YYNGEE. The CDR3 covers 12 residues. Trimming shortened V by 7 bases and J by 7 bases, and 11 bases separated the two germline ends. CDR3 nucleotides: TGTGCCAGCTCAGCGCGGGGCGGGGAGCTGTTTTTT. Its protein is CASSARGGELFF.

The chain is built from TRBV7-2 and TRBJ2-7; tentative D call: TRBD1 (6 bases). Trimming pared 5 bases from V and 0 bases from J, leaving 20 bases between. Looked up from germline, CDR1 is SGHTA and CDR2 is FQGNSA. CDR3 length: 17 residues. CDR3 sequence reads: CASSPAPGRTVSYEQYF. The CDR3 DNA follows: TGTGCCAGCAGCCCAGCCCCGGGGCGGACAGTCTCCTACGAGCAGTACTTC.

In regard to this clonotype: The junction differs from germline at one of its ends, possibly a read error. The V and J genes are TRBV7-7 and TRBJ2-2; the D is unclear. CDR1 SSHAT and CDR2 FNYEAQ come from the germline V gene (reference sequence). CDR3 length: 16 residues. For the CDR3, the DNA is TGTGCTAGCAGCACACATTCCAACGGATTCGGCGGGGAGCTGTTTTTT. Its protein is CASSTHSNGFGGELFF.

There are many counts of this clonotype. The chain recombines TRBV5-5 with TRBJ2-7, with D possibly matching TRBD1 (6 bases). Germline CDR1 is SGHKS and CDR2 is YYEKEE (reference sequence). V dropped 1 base and J dropped 7 bases, with 15 bases sitting between them. The length of the CDR3 is 14 residues. The CDR3, as DNA: TGTGCCAGCAGCTTGTTGTACAGGGTGAGGGAGCAGTACTTC. Protein product: CASSLLYRVREQYF.

A remark on this clonotype: The junction differs from germline at one of its ends, possibly a read error. The chain joins TRBV5-5 to TRBJ2-1, with D unclear. The CDR3 spans 14 residues. Germline CDR1 and CDR2: SGHKS and YYEKEE (reference sequence). The CDR3 DNA sequence: TGTGCCATCAGCCCCGGGCTCAACTACAATGAGCAGTTCTTC. This encodes CAISPGLNYNEQFF.

The rearrangement joins TRBV20-1 to TRBJ2-7; 8 bases map to TRBD2. In germline, CDR1 is DFQATT, CDR2 SNEGSKA (reference sequence). The CDR3 sequence is 15 residues long. Unmatched junction bases numbered 16, after V lost 6 bases and J lost 6 bases. CDR3 in DNA: TGCAGTGCCAGGGAGAGGACTAGCAGGACCCCCGAGCAGTACTTC. Residues: CSARERTSRTPEQYF.

This clonotype was seen a few times. V is TRBV29-1 and J is TRBJ2-5; possibly TRBD1 for D (6 bases). Per germline, CDR1 SQVTM and CDR2 ANQGSEA. This CDR3 contains 16 residues. V gave up 2 bases and J gave up 5 bases, with 21 bases separating them. CDR3 amino acids: CSVEKPSGTWEETQYF. The CDR3, as DNA: TGCAGCGTTGAAAAGCCATCCGGGACATGGGAGGAGACCCAGTACTTC.

The chain is built from TRBV10-3 and TRBJ2-3; D ambiguous. The CDR3 is made up of 12 amino acids. Germline CDR1 and CDR2: ENHRY and SYGVKD. Trimming shortened V by 6 bases and J by 3 bases, and 7 bases separated the two germline ends. Written as DNA, the CDR3 is TGTGCCATCAGGGGAACGACAGATACGCAGTATTTT. It specifies CAIRGTTDTQYF.

The rearrangement uses TRBV5-1 and TRBJ2-7; 8 positions match TRBD1. This CDR3 contains 14 residues. V shed 0 bases and J 3 bases; nucleotides not matched to a gene: 2. Germline lookup yields CDR1 SGHRS and CDR2 YFSETQ. CDR3 in DNA: TGCGCCAGCAGCTTGGGGACAGGGAACTACGAGCAGTACTTC. As protein: CASSLGTGNYEQYF.

This clonotype was observed at least ten times. The chain couples TRBV29-1 to TRBJ2-1, with 13 bases aligning to TRBD2. The CDR3 consists of 16 residues. With 6 bases clipped from V and 4 bases from J, the junction kept 9 bases outside the gene matches. CDR1 is SQVTM, CDR2 ANQGSEA, per germline. The CDR3 region has the DNA TGCAGCGTAGGACTAGCGGGAGTTGTCTCGTACAATGAGCAGTTCTTC. Translating gives CSVGLAGVVSYNEQFF.

This clonotype was counted between two and nine times. This chain links TRBV7-9 with TRBJ2-7; 7 bases fit TRBD1. In germline, CDR1 is SEHNR, CDR2 FQNEAQ (reference sequence). This CDR3 contains 15 residues. After removal of 7 bases from V and 2 bases from J, the junction contained 11 bases not matched to a gene. The CDR3 reads CASTGSGQGAYEQYF. The CDR3 bases are TGTGCCAGCACGGGGTCCGGGCAGGGGGCCTACGAGCAGTACTTC.

The chain employs TRBV7-9 and TRBJ2-7, with TRBD1 matching 9 bases. Germline CDR1 reads SEHNR; CDR2 reads FQNEAQ (reference sequence). Germline trimming cut 2 bases from V and 4 bases from J; bases unmatched to any gene: 9. The CDR3 length is 16 residues. DNA of the CDR3: TGTGCCAGCAGCTTAATCGCCACAGGGGGCGATTACGAGCAGTACTTC. This codes for CASSLIATGGDYEQYF.

V and J are TRBV4-3 and TRBJ2-2, with D hard to call. Germline V gene data show CDR1 as LGHNA and CDR2 as YSLEER. The germline V and J ends were trimmed by 0 bases and 7 bases, with 15 bases remaining between them. CDR3 length: 16 residues. CDR3 residues: CASSQDSFGDDGELFF. In nucleotides, the CDR3 is TGCGCCAGCAGCCAAGATTCGTTCGGTGACGACGGGGAGCTGTTTTTT.